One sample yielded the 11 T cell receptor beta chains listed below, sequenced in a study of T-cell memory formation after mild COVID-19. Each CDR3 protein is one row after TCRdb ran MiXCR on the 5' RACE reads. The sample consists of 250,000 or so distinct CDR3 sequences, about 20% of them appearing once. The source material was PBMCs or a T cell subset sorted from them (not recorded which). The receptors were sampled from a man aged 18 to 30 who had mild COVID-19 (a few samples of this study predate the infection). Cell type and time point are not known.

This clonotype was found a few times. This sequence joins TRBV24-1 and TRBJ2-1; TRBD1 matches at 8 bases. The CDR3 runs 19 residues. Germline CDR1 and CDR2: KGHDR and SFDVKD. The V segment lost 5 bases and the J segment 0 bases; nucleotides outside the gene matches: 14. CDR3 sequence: CATSVTGTGHLSSYNEQFF. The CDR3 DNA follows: TGTGCCACCAGTGTTACCGGGACAGGCCACCTTAGCTCCTACAATGAGCAGTTCTTC.

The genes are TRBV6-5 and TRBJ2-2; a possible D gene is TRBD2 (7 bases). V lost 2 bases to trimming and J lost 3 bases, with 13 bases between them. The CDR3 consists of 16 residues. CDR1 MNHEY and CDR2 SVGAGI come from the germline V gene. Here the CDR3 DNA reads TGTGCCAGCAGTTACGAGGGGGGGGCCGACACCGGGGAGCTGTTTTTT. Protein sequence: CASSYEGGADTGELFF.

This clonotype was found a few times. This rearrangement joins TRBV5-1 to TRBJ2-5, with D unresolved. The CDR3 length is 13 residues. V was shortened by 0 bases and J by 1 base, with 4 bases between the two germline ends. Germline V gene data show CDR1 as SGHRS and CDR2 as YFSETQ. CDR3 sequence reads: CASSLVIQETQYF. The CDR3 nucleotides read TGCGCCAGCAGCTTGGTAATCCAAGAGACCCAGTACTTC.

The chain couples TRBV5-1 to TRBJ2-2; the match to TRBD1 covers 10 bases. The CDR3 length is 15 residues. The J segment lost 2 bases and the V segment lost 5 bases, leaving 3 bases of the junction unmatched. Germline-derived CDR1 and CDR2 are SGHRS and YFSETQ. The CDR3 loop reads CASRRTGGNTGELFF. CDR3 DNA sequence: TGCGCCAGCAGGAGGACAGGGGGTAACACCGGGGAGCTGTTTTTT.

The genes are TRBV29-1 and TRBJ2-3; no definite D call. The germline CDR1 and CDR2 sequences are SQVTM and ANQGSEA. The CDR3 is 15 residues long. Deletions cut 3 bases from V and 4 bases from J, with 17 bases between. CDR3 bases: TGCAGCGTTGAGTCCCCAGACTTGTCAGCAGATACGCAGTATTTT. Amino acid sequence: CSVESPDLSADTQYF.

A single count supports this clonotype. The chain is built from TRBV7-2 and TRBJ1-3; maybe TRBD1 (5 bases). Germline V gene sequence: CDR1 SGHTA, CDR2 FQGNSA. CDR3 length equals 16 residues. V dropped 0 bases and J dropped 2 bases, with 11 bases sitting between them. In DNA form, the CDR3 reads TGTGCCAGCAGCTTAGCGGCAGGGAATCCTGGAAACACCATATATTTT. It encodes CASSLAAGNPGNTIYF.

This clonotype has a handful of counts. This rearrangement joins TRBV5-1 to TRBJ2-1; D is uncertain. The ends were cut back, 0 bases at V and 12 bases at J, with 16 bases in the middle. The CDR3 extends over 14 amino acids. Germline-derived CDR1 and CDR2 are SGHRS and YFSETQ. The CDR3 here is CASSLVSSDRRQFF. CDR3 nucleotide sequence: TGCGCCAGCAGCTTGGTGAGTAGTGATCGGCGGCAGTTCTTC.

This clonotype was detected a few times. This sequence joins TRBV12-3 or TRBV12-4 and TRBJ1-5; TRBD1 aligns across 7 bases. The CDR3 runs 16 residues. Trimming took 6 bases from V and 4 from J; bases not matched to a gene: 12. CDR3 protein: CASRWGTDRRNQPQHF. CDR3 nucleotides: TGTGCCAGCAGGTGGGGGACAGACCGCAGGAATCAGCCCCAGCATTTT.

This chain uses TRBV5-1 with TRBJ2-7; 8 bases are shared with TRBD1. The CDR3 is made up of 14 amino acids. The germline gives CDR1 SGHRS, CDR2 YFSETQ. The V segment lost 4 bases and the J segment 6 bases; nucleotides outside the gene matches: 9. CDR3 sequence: CASSLGPTGGEQYF. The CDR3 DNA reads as TGCGCCAGCAGCCTAGGCCCCACAGGGGGCGAGCAGTACTTC.

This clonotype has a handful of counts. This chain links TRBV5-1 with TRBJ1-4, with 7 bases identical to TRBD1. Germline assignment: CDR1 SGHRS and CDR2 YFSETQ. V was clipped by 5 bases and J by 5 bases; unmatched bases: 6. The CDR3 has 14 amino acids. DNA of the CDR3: TGCGCCAGCAGACCGGGACAGTTAAATGAAAAACTGTTTTTT. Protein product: CASRPGQLNEKLFF.

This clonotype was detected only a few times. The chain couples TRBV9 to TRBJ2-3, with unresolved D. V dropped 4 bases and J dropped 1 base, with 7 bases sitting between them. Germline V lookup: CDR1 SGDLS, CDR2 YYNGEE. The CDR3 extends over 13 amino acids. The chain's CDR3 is CASSSQGTDTQYF. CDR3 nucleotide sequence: TGTGCCAGCAGCTCCCAGGGCACAGATACGCAGTATTTT.